The clone carrying this T cell receptor (beta chain) was observed a handful of times. The data stem from a study of blood T cells in healthy people across ages. CDR1 and CDR2 (germline): LGHDT, YNNKEL (reference sequence). V was pared by 4 bases and J by 1 base, with 11 bases between. The CDR3 loop spans 15 amino acids. A second PCR of 7 to 11 cycles used a sample-barcoded 5' primer and a J-beta primer mix. All samples gave at least 2.5 million CDR3-containing paired-end reads. TCRdb called the 5' RACE reads again in MiXCR, with one record for every CDR3 protein. The repertoire consists of approximately 900,000 distinct CDR3 sequences, with around 49% occurring once and the leading ten covering 13%.

Input material: blood. The sequence derives from a young man in good health. V usage is TRBV3-1 and J usage is TRBJ1-5; no clear D gene. The CDR3 is CASSRAGASNQPQHF. CDR3 in DNA: TGTGCCAGCAGCCGGGCGGGCGCGAGCAATCAGCCCCAGCATTTT.